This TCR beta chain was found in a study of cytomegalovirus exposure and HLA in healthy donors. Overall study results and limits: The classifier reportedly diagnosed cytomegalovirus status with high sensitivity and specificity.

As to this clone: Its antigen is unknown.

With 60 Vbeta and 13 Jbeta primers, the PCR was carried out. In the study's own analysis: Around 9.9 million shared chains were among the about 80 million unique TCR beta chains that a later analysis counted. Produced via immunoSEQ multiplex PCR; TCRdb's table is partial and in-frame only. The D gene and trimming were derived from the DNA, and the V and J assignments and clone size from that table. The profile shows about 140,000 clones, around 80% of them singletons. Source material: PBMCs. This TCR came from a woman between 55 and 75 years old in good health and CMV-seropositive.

The CDR3 DNA reads as TGCGCCAGCAGCCAATCACCCACAGGGGGAGTCTCTGGGGCCAACGTCCTGACTTTC. Its protein product is CASSQSPTGGVSGANVLTF. The J gene is TRBJ2-6, the V gene TRBV4-1; 8 bases are a match to TRBD1. Germline V gene lookup returns CDR1 MGHRA and CDR2 YSYEKL. V was pared by 2 bases and J by 0 bases, with 9 bases of the junction left unmatched. This CDR3 is built from 19 residues.